The 3 T cell receptor beta chains in this list originate from one sample, sequenced in a study of shared clonotypes between healthy human individuals. Only in-frame clones appear in the TCRdb table, and some are missing; sequencing was by immunoSEQ multiplex PCR. The table records about 470,000 clones, more than 75% of them present only once. The sample taken for sequencing was PBMCs. The receptors were gathered from a middle-aged woman in good health. Some clones in this sample may be carry-over from other donors' samples.

CDR3: CASSITIAEQFF. The CDR3 coding sequence is TGTGCCAGTAGTATTACCATCGCTGAGCAGTTCTTC. V gene TRBV19 combines with J gene TRBJ2-1; D unresolved. This CDR3 is 12 amino acids long. V was trimmed by 3 bases and J by 9 bases, leaving 9 bases between them. Germline V CDR1 and CDR2: LNHDA, SQIVND (reference sequence).

V and J are TRBV13 and TRBJ2-1; TRBD2 agrees at 7 bases. Losses at the gene ends were 4 bases for V and 4 bases for J; bases not matched to a gene: 10. Per germline, CDR1 PRHDT and CDR2 FYEKMQ (reference sequence). The CDR3 is made up of 16 amino acids. CDR3 residues: CASSSSPLGGYNEQFF. The CDR3 coding sequence is TGTGCCAGCAGCTCGTCACCTTTGGGGGGGTACAATGAGCAGTTCTTC.

The chain carries TRBV18 and TRBJ2-1, with D tentatively TRBD1 or TRBD2 (5 bases each). CDR1 and CDR2 (germline): KGHSH, LQKENI. This CDR3 is 15 amino acids long. The V end was cut by 9 bases, the J end by 2 bases, with 17 bases between. CDR3 in DNA: TGTGCCAGTTCAGAGGGGCCCGGGGCCTACAATGAGCAGTTCTTC. Protein: CASSEGPGAYNEQFF.